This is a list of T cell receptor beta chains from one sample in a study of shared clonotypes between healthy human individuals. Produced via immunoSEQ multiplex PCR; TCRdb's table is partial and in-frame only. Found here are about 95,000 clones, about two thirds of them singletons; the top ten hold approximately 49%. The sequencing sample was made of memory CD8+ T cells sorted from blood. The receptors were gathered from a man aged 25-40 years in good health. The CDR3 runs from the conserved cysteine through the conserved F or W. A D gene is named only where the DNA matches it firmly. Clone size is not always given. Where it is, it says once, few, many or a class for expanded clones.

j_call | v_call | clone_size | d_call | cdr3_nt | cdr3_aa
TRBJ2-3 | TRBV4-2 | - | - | TGTGCCAGCAGCCAAGGGGTATATCGGACAGATGGCACAGATACGCAGTATTTT | CASSQGVYRTDGTDTQYF
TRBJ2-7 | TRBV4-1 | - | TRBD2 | TGCGCCAGCAGCCAAGAGGCCTGGGGAGGGAAGAAGCAGTACTTC | CASSQEAWGGKKQYF
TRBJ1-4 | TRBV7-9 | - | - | TGTGCCAGCAGTGACCGGGACACAGCAACTAATGAAAAACTGTTTTTT | CASSDRDTATNEKLFF
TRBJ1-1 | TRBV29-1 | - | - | TGCAGCGTTGTCTGGATGGGAACTGAAGCTTTCTTT | CSVVWMGTEAFF
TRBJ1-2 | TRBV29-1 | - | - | TGCAGCGGCAAAATAGGATCCTATGGCTACACCTTC | CSGKIGSYGYTF
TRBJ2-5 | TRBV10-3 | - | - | TGTGCCATCAGTGGGCTAGCGATAAGCCAAGAGACCCAGTACTTC | CAISGLAISQETQYF
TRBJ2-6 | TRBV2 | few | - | TGTGCCAGCAGCTTCGACAGAGCCTCTGGGGCCAACGTCCTGACTTTC | CASSFDRASGANVLTF
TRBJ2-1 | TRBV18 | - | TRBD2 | TGTGCCAGCTCACCGAGCGGTTCCAGCGGGGGCAATGAGCAGTTCTTC | CASSPSGSSGGNEQFF
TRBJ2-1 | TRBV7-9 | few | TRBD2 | TGTGCCAGCAGCTTAGGACTTAGGACTAGCGGGATTACTGAGCAGTTCTTC | CASSLGLRTSGITEQFF
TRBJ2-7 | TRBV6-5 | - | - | TGTGCCAGCGGGGACGTATCCTACGAGCAGTACTTC | CASGDVSYEQYF
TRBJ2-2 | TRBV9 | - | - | TGTGCCAGCAGCGTAGCTTCCGCGCGGGGCGGGGAGCTGTTTTTT | CASSVASARGGELFF
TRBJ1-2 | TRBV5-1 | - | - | TGCGCCAGCAGCTGGACGGGGGGTGATGGCTACACCTTC | CASSWTGGDGYTF
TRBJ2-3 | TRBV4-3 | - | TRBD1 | TGCGCCAGCAGCCTCGGGACAGGGATGACTAGCACAGATACGCAGTATTTT | CASSLGTGMTSTDTQYF
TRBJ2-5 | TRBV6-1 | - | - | TGTGCCAGCAGTGAGCCTGGTATCTCGGAGACCCAGTACTTC | CASSEPGISETQYF
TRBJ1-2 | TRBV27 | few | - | TGTGCCAGCAGCGACAGCATAGCTAACTATGGCTACACCTTC | CASSDSIANYGYTF
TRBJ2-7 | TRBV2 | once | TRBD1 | TGTGCCAGCAGTGAAGGGGGGACAGGGACGGTCTACGAGCAGTACTTC | CASSEGGTGTVYEQYF
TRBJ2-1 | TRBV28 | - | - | TGTGCCAGCACCCACTTGGGGCAGGGTCTCTACAATGAGCAGTTCTTC | CASTHLGQGLYNEQFF
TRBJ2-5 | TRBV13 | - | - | TGTGCCAGCAGCTTCTGGGGCAGAGAAGAGACCCAGTACTTC | CASSFWGREETQYF
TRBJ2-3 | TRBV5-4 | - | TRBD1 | TGTGCCAGCAGCTTCTTCCCGACAGGGCATACGCAGTATTTT | CASSFFPTGHTQYF
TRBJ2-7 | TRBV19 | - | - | TGTGCCAGTAAAACGCGGGCGGAGGGGTTGACCTACGAGCAGTACTTC | CASKTRAEGLTYEQYF
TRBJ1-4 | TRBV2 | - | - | TGTGCCAGCAGTGGGACAATCCCTAATGAAAAACTGTTTTTT | CASSGTIPNEKLFF
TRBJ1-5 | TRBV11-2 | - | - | TGTGCCAGCAGCTTAGAACAGACAGGGCCCCAGCATTTT | CASSLEQTGPQHF
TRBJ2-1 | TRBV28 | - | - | TGTGCCAGCAATAGGGGGGGTGCGCCGTTCTTC | CASNRGGAPFF
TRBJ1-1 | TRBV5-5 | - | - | TGTGCCAGCAGCTTGTTAGTGTCGGGGGTCGGGATGAACACTGAAGCTTTCTTT | CASSLLVSGVGMNTEAFF
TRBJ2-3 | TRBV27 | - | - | TGTGCCAGCACCGTGGGACCCCTAGATACGCAGTATTTT | CASTVGPLDTQYF
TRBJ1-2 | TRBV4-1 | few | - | TGCGCCAGCAGCCAAGATGGGAGCGCTAACTATGGCTACACCTTC | CASSQDGSANYGYTF
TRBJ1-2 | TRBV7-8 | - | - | TGTGCCAGCAGCTTAGCAGGGTCCGGCTATGGCTACACCTTC | CASSLAGSGYGYTF
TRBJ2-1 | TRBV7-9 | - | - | TGTGCCAGCAGCGCCAAGAATGAAGATGAGCAGTTCTTC | CASSAKNEDEQFF
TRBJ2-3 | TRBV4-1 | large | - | TGCGCCAGCAGCCCGTTAGCGCTTGATACGCAGTATTTT | CASSPLALDTQYF
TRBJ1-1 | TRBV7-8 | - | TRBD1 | TGTGCCAGCAGCGGACAGGTGGACACTGAAGCTTTCTTT | CASSGQVDTEAFF
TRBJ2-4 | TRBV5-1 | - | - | TGCGCCAGCAGCAAAGACCAAACCACGTCCTTCAGGAACATTCAGTACTTC | CASSKDQTTSFRNIQYF
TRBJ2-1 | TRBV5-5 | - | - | TGTGCCAGCGCCATCGCAGGGGGGTCCTACAATGAGCAGTTCTTC | CASAIAGGSYNEQFF
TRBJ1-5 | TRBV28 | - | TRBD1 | TGTGCCAGCAGTTGGATGGGACAGAACAATCAGCCCCAGCATTTT | CASSWMGQNNQPQHF
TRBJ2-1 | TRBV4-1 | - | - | TGCGCCAGCAGCCATGGCCCGGGGAGTAGGGCCTACAATGAGCAGTTCTTC | CASSHGPGSRAYNEQFF
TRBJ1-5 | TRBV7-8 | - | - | TGTGCCAGCAGCCTCCGGGCCGATAACGGGCAGCCCCAGCATTTT | CASSLRADNGQPQHF
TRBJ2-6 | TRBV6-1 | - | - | TGTGCCAGCAGTGAAATGGCCTCTGGGGCCAACGTCCTGACTTTC | CASSEMASGANVLTF
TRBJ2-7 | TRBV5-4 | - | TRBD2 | TGTGCCAGCACCCCCGGGGGGGCAGTTGAGTCCTACGAGCAGTACTTC | CASTPGGAVESYEQYF
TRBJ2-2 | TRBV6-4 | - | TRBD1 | TGTGCCAGCAGTGACCAGGGGGCGAACACCGGGGAGCTGTTTTTT | CASSDQGANTGELFF
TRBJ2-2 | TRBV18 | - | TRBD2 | TGTGCCAGCTCACCACCGGGGACTAGAAACACCGGGGAGCTGTTTTTT | CASSPPGTRNTGELFF
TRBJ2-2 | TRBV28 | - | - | TGTGCCAGCAGTTTGGTGAACACCGGGGAGCTGTTTTTT | CASSLVNTGELFF
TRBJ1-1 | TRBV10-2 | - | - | TGCGCCAGCAGTGAGTCAACGGTCAGCGGAAAAGCTTTCTTT | CASSESTVSGKAFF
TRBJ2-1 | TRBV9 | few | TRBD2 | TGTGCCAGCCTTACTCCCCGAGCGGGAGGCGTTAACTACAATGAGCAGTTCTTC | CASLTPRAGGVNYNEQFF